The sequence of this T cell receptor (beta chain) was determined in a study of T cell responses to AZD1222 COVID-19 vaccine. The V and J ends lost 2 bases and 2 bases respectively, with 10 bases between them. There are 15 residues in the CDR3. Germline V gene data show CDR1 as MDHEN and CDR2 as SYDVKM. Using immunoSEQ multiplex PCR, the repertoire was profiled, and TCRdb retains in-frame clones only, with some absent. This table holds more than 95,000 clones, approximately 85% found once. Whole-study findings and limits: Spike-specific TCR depth and breadth grew after two AZD1222 doses. Possibly, clonal diversity was underestimated; donors were largely white British and included more females.

As for this clone: What it recognizes is unknown.

The sequence was collected from an adult in good health. This specimen was peripheral blood, taken on day 0 of MenACWY control vaccination. The chain uses TRBV28 and TRBJ1-5, with a tentative D call TRBD1 (5 bases). The CDR3 coding sequence is TGTGCCAGCAGTTTAGGTGGGGGACGCAATCAGCCCCAGCATTTT. Translating it yields CASSLGGGRNQPQHF. Full variable domain (rest looked up from reference TRBV28 and TRBJ1-5): DVKVTQSSRYLVKRTGEKVFLECVQDMDHENMFWYRQDPGLGLRLIYFSYDVKMKEKGDIPEGYSVSREKKERFSLILESASTNQTSMYLCASSLGGGRNQPQHFGDGTRLSIL.